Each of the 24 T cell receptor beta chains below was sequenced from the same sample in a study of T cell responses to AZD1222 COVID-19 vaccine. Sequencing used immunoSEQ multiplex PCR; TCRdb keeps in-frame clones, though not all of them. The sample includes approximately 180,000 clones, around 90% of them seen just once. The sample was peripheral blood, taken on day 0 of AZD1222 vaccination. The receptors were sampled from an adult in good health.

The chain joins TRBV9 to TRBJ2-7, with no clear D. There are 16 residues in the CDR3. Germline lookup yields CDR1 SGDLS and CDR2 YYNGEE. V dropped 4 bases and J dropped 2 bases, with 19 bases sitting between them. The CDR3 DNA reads TGTGCCAGCAGCCCACCCGGCAGCATTCCTACCTACGAGCAGTACTTC. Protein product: CASSPPGSIPTYEQYF.

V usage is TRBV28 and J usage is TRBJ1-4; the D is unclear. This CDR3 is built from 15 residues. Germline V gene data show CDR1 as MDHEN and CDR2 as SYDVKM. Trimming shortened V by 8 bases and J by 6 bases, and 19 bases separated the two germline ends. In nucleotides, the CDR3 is TGTGCCAGCCTCCTTCCGGTACGGATCCATGAAAAACTGTTTTTT. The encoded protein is CASLLPVRIHEKLFF.

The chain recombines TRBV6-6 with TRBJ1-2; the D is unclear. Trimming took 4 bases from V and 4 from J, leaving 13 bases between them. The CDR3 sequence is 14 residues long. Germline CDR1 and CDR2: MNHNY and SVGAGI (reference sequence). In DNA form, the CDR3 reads TGTGCCAGCAGTTTTGACGCCTTACTCTATGGCTACACCTTC. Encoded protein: CASSFDALLYGYTF.

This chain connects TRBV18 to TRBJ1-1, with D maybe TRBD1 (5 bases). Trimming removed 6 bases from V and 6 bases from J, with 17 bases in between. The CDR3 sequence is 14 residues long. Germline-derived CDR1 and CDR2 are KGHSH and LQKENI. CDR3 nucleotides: TGTGCCAGCTCCCCGGGGATAAGGGGCGCTGAAGCTTTCTTT. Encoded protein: CASSPGIRGAEAFF.

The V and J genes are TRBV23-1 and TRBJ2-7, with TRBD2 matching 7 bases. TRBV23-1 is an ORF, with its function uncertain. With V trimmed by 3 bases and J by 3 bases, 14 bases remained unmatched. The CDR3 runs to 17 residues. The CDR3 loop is CASSHPSMGGGYYEQYF. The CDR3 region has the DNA TGCGCCAGCAGTCACCCTAGTATGGGGGGAGGGTACTACGAGCAGTACTTC.

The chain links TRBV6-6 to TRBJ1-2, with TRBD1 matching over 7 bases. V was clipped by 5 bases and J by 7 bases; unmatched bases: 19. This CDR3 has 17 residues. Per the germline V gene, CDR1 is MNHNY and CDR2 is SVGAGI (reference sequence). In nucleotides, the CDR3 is TGTGCCAGCAGTCCCCCGACAGGGAGAAGCGGTGGTTCTGGCTACACCTTC. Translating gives CASSPPTGRSGGSGYTF.

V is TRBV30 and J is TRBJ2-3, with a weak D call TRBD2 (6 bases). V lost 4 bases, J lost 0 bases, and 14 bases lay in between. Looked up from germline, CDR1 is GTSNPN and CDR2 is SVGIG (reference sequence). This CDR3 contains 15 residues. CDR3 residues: CAWKQAGYSTDTQYF. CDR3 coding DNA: TGTGCCTGGAAGCAAGCGGGCTATAGCACAGATACGCAGTATTTT.

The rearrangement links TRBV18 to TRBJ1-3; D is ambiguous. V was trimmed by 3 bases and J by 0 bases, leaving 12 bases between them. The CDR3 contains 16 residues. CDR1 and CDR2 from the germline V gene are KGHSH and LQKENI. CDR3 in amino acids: CASSPFDGVSGNTIYF. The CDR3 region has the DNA TGTGCCAGCTCACCCTTCGACGGTGTCTCTGGAAACACCATATATTTT.

CDR3 amino acids: CASSIEHNYSNQPQHF. CDR3 nucleotides: TGTGCCAGTAGTATAGAGCACAACTATAGCAATCAGCCCCAGCATTTT. The V and J genes are TRBV19 and TRBJ1-5; no clear D. From germline, CDR1 is LNHDA and CDR2 SQIVND (reference sequence). The CDR3 consists of 16 residues. V was shortened by 0 bases and J by 0 bases, with 9 bases between the two germline ends.

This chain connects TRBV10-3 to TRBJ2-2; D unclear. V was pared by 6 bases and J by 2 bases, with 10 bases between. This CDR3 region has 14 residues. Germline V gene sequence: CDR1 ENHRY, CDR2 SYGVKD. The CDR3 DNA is TGTGCCATCAGACACGACCTAAACACCGGGGAGCTGTTTTTT. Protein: CAIRHDLNTGELFF.

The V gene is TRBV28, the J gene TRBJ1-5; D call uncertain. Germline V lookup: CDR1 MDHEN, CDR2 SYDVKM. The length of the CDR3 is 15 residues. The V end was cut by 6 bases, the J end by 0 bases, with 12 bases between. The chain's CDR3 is CASRKIASSNQPQHF. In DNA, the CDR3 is TGTGCCAGCAGAAAGATCGCCAGTAGCAATCAGCCCCAGCATTTT.

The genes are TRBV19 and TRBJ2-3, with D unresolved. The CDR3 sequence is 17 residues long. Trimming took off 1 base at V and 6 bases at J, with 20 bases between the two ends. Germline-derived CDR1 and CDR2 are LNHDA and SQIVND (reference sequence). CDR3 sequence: CASSIAPEGASTDTQYF. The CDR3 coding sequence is TGTGCCAGTAGTATAGCCCCCGAAGGAGCCAGTACGGATACGCAGTATTTT.

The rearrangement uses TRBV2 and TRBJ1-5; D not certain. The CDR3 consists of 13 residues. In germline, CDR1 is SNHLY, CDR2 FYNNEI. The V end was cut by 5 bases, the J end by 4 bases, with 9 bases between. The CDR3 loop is CASSREFNQPQHF. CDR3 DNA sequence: TGTGCCAGCAGTAGGGAATTTAATCAGCCCCAGCATTTT.

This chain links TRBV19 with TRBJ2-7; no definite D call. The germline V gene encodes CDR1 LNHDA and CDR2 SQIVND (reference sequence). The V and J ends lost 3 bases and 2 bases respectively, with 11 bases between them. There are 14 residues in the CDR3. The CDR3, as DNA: TGTGCCAGTAGTATTCTCCCGGCACCCTACGAGCAGTACTTC. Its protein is CASSILPAPYEQYF.

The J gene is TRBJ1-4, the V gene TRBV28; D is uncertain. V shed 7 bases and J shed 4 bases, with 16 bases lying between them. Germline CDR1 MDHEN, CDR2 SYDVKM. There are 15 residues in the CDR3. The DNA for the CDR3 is TGTGCCAGCATCCCTGGCGGCGTCGGTAATGAAAAACTGTTTTTT. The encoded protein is CASIPGGVGNEKLFF.

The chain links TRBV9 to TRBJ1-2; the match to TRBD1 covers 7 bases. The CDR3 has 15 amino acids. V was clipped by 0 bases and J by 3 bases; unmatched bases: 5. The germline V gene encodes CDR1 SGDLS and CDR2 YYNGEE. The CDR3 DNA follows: TGTGCCAGCAGCGTAGACCCACAGGGGCACTATGGCTACACCTTC. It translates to CASSVDPQGHYGYTF.

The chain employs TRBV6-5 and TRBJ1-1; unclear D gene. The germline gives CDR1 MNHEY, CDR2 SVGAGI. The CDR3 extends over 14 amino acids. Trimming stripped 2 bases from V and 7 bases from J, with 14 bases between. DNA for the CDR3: TGTGCCAGCAGTTACAGGATCTCAGGAGATGAAGCTTTCTTT. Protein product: CASSYRISGDEAFF.

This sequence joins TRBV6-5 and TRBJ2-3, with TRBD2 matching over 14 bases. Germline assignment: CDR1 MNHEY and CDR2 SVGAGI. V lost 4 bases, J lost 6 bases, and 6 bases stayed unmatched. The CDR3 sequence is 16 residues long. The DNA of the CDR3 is TGTGCCAGCAGTTCCTGGACTAGCGGGAGGTTTGATACGCAGTATTTT. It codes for CASSSWTSGRFDTQYF.

The CDR3 region has the DNA TGTGCCTGGAGTGGACAGGGGAACACCGGGGAGCTGTTTTTT. Translated: CAWSGQGNTGELFF. The chain links TRBV30 to TRBJ2-2; 7 positions agree with TRBD1. J gave up 1 base and V 1 base, and 0 bases lay outside the gene matches. The CDR3 sequence is 14 residues long. Germline V lookup: CDR1 GTSNPN, CDR2 SVGIG (reference sequence).

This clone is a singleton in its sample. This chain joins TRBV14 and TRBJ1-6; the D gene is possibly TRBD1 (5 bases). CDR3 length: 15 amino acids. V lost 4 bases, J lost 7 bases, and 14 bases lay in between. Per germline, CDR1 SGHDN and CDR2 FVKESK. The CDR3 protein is CASSPFDSSNSPLHF. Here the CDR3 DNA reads TGTGCCAGCAGCCCGTTCGACAGTTCAAATTCACCCCTCCACTTT.

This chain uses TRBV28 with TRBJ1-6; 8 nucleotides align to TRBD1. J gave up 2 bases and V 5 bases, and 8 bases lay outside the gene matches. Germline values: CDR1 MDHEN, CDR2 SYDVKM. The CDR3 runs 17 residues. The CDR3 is CASSRSGGGAYNSPLHF. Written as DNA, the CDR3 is TGTGCCAGCAGTCGATCAGGGGGCGGCGCCTATAATTCACCCCTCCACTTT.

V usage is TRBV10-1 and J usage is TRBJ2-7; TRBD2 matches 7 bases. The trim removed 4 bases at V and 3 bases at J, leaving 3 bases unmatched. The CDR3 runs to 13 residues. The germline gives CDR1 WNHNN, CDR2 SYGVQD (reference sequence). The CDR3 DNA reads TGCGCCAGCAGTGCGAGCGGGGACTACGAGCAGTACTTC. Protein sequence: CASSASGDYEQYF.

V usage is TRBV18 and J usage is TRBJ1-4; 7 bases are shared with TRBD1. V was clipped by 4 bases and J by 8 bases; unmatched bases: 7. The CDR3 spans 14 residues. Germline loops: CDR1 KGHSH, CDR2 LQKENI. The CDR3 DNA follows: TGTGCCAGCTCACAGGGGGCTAGTTACGAAAAACTGTTTTTT. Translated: CASSQGASYEKLFF.

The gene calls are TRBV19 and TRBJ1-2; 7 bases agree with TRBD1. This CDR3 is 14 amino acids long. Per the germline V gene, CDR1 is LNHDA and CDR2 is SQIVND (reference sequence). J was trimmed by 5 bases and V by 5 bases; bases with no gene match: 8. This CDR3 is CASSRADREYGYTF. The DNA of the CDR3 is TGTGCCAGTAGTCGCGCCGACAGGGAATATGGCTACACCTTC.